This TCR beta chain was observed in a study of blood T cell repertoires in COVID-19. Looking at the study overall: PBMCs, B-cell-depleted T cells, or T cells provided the cDNA or gDNA that made up the material.

TCRdb's copy holds only in-frame clones and misses some; the assay was immunoSEQ multiplex PCR. The sample has about 270,000 clones, around 89% seen once. The CDR3 has 13 residues. CDR1 is MGHDK, CDR2 SYGVNS, per germline. Trimming removed 5 bases from V and 4 bases from J; junction bases left unmatched: 2. Living in about two dozen US areas, the participants were between 18 and 89 years of age. Cohort allocation depended upon clinical history that participants reported. The recovered donors of Cohort 3 showed two negative PCRs, clearance, or symptom resolution. The sequence came from a woman younger than 35 who had recovered from COVID-19. This chain connects TRBV25-1 to TRBJ1-5; 7 bases are shared with TRBD1. Sample: PBMCs or T cells enriched from blood (not recorded which). The CDR3 region is CASSPGGNQPQHF. The CDR3 DNA reads as TGTGCCAGCAGTCCAGGGGGGAATCAGCCCCAGCATTTT. The full variable domain, in which reference TRBV25-1 and TRBJ1-5 provide the parts outside the CDR3, is EADIYQTPRYLVIGTGKKITLECSQTMGHDKMYWYQQDPGMELHLIHYSYGVNSTEKGDLSSESTVSRIRTEHFPLTLESARPSHTSQYLCASSPGGNQPQHFGDGTRLSIL.